This T cell receptor beta chain is from a study of OX40 agonist ivuxolimab in advanced cancers. Study background: Three partial responders included one hepatocellular carcinoma patient and two cutaneous melanoma patients.

CDR1 and CDR2 (germline): SNHLY, FYNNEI. Trimming pared 6 bases from V and 3 bases from J, leaving 16 bases between. This CDR3 spans 15 amino acids. In the case of this clone: No antigen is known for it.

Findings and limits, study-wide: The average count of expanded clones was higher among CD8+ T cells than among CD4+.

TCRdb's table, derived via immunoSEQ multiplex PCR, lists solely in-frame clones and lacks some. The repertoire holds around 10,000 clones, about three quarters seen once, with about 20% in the top ten. This clonotype was obtained from an adult with an advanced solid tumor such as melanoma, head and neck, liver or kidney cancer. The sequenced sample was CD4+ or CD8+ T cells sorted from blood, obtained in a trial of the OX40 agonist ivuxolimab. The chain has TRBV2 and TRBJ2-3; possibly TRBD1 for D (6 bases). The CDR3, as DNA: TGTGCCAGCAGCTCGTACAGGGACCGGACAGATACGCAGTATTTT. As protein: CASSSYRDRTDTQYF.